The sequence of this T cell receptor (beta chain) was determined in a study of T cells expressing NK-cell markers. Overall study: Sequencing covered eight donors, seven HCMV-seropositive and one seronegative.

TCRdb reanalyzed the 5' RACE reads and collapses them to one entry per CDR3 protein, without DNA. This repertoire includes fewer than 550,000 distinct CDR3 sequences. The CDR3 sequence is 15 residues long. The material sequenced was blood T cells: a sorted CD56 or NKG2C T cell subset, CD4+ or CD8+ T cells, or bulk PBMC T cells (not recorded which). The V gene is TRBV12-3 or TRBV12-4, the J gene TRBJ1-4. The receptor's source is a woman aged 45-60 years in good health. The CDR3 sequence: CASSAKGEAGEKLFF.